Described below is a single T cell receptor (beta chain) sequence and its context. The germline gives CDR1 MNHEY, CDR2 SVGAGI. Trimming removed 6 bases from V and 8 bases from J; junction bases left unmatched: 9. The CDR3 is 13 residues long. Clones were read by immunoSEQ multiplex PCR, and TCRdb kept only the in-frame ones, dropping some. The sample comprises about 210,000 clones, more than 75% of which are singletons, and about 12% rests with the top ten. This sample is part of a study of blood T cell repertoires in COVID-19. The specimen was peripheral blood. The source is a woman between 40 and 50 years old with acute or convalescent COVID-19. V usage is TRBV6-5 and J usage is TRBJ1-2, with 7 bases fitting TRBD1. The CDR3 bases are TGTGCCAGCAGGCAACAGGGGAGAGCGGGCTACACCTTC. Amino acid sequence: CASRQQGRAGYTF.